Below are 26 T cell receptor beta chains sequenced from a single sample in a study of PD-1 blockade in mismatch repair-deficient tumors. The data were produced by immunoSEQ multiplex PCR, yet TCRdb's version contains in-frame clones alone and is incomplete. The top ten clones hold about an eighth of a sample with roughly 10,000 clones, around nine tenths of them seen once. The time point is: roughly nine-day in vitro stimulation with candidate neoantigen peptide 7. These TCRs' antigens remain unknown. Material: cells cultured in vitro, obtained from a patient treated with pembrolizumab. The receptor set was obtained from an adult with mismatch repair-deficient cancer.

The rearrangement uses TRBV7-9 and TRBJ1-1; maybe TRBD1 (5 bases). Germline CDR1 SEHNR, CDR2 FQNEAQ (reference sequence). CDR3 length: 18 residues. V dropped 4 bases and J dropped 0 bases, with 21 bases sitting between them. The CDR3 bases are TGTGCCAGCAGCTCCCGTTTACCGGGACGCCTTTTGAACACTGAAGCTTTCTTT. Protein sequence: CASSSRLPGRLLNTEAFF.

The chain links TRBV5-8 to TRBJ1-1; D call uncertain. This CDR3 contains 16 residues. V shed 5 bases and J shed 3 bases, with 20 bases lying between them. Germline V gene sequence: CDR1 SGHTS, CDR2 YDEGEE. The CDR3 DNA is TGTGCCAGCAGTCGGACGCTGGGCGTCTTGGACACTGAAGCTTTCTTT. Amino acids: CASSRTLGVLDTEAFF.

The genes are TRBV7-3 and TRBJ2-5, with TRBD2 as a possible D gene (5 bases). Looked up from germline, CDR1 is SGHTA and CDR2 is FQGTGA. With 4 bases removed from V and 7 bases from J, the gap between germline ends came to 13 bases. The CDR3 covers 13 residues. This CDR3 reads CASSSAHRGTQYF. The CDR3, as DNA: TGTGCCAGCAGCTCCGCCCATCGGGGGACCCAGTACTTC.

This clone was observed a single time. V and J are TRBV5-1 and TRBJ1-2; no clear D gene. Trimming removed 4 bases at V and 7 bases at J, with 8 bases between. This CDR3 has 11 residues. Germline loops: CDR1 SGHRS, CDR2 YFSETQ. The CDR3, as DNA: TGCGCCAGCAGCCCCGACGGTGGCTACACCTTC. Its translation: CASSPDGGYTF. Full variable domain (outside the CDR3, taken from reference TRBV5-1 and TRBJ1-2): KAGVTQTPRYLIKTRGQQVTLSCSPISGHRSVSWYQQTPGQGLQFLFEYFSETQRNKGNFPGRFSGRQFSNSRSEMNVSTLELGDSALYLCASSPDGGYTFGSGTRLTVV.

This chain uses TRBV11-2 with TRBJ2-7; D is unclear. The CDR3 runs to 13 residues. V lost 3 bases to trimming and J lost 4 bases, with 10 bases between them. The V gene's germline CDR1 is SGHAT and CDR2 FQNNGV. DNA for the CDR3: TGTGCCAGCAGCTTTAACCCCGTGTACGAGCAGTACTTC. As protein: CASSFNPVYEQYF.

This CDR3 reads CASSFPGVIEQFF. CDR3 DNA sequence: TGTGCCAGCAGCTTTCCGGGAGTGATTGAGCAGTTCTTC. The chain uses TRBV7-9 and TRBJ2-1, with D perhaps TRBD2 (6 bases). Germline values: CDR1 SEHNR, CDR2 FQNEAQ (reference sequence). V was cut by 3 bases and J by 9 bases, with 12 bases left in between. The CDR3 is 13 residues long. The complete variable domain, with remaining parts taken from reference TRBV7-9 and TRBJ2-1, reads DTGVSQNPRHKITKRGQNVTFRCDPISEHNRLYWYRQTLGQGPEFLTYFQNEAQLEKSRLLSDRFSAERPKGSFSTLEIQRTEQGDSAMYLCASSFPGVIEQFFGPGTRLTVL.

Here the CDR3 reads CSVEAPGRGGNTDTQYF. The CDR3 region has the DNA TGCAGCGTTGAAGCTCCGGGAAGGGGCGGAAACACAGATACGCAGTATTTT. This chain connects TRBV29-1 to TRBJ2-3; perhaps D is TRBD1 or TRBD2 (5 bases each). Trimming took off 1 base at V and 2 bases at J, with 19 bases between the two ends. The germline gives CDR1 SQVTM, CDR2 ANQGSEA. The CDR3 runs to 17 residues.

The chain carries TRBV5-1 and TRBJ2-1; 9 bases are shared with TRBD2. The germline CDR1 and CDR2 sequences are SGHRS and YFSETQ. With V trimmed by 2 bases and J by 6 bases, 6 bases remained unmatched. This CDR3 contains 15 residues. CDR3: CASSFGTSLGNEQFF. The CDR3 DNA reads as TGCGCCAGCAGCTTTGGGACTAGCTTAGGCAATGAGCAGTTCTTC.

This rearrangement joins TRBV29-1 to TRBJ2-1; D uncertain. Germline lookup yields CDR1 SQVTM and CDR2 ANQGSEA. The V end lost 6 bases, the J end lost 5 bases, and 14 bases lay between the germline ends. The CDR3 length is 13 residues. The CDR3 DNA sequence: TGCAGCGTAGGACCTACATTGGACAATGAGCAGTTCTTC. This codes for CSVGPTLDNEQFF.

The chain joins TRBV9 to TRBJ2-2; D gene unclear. The CDR3 length is 14 residues. V was clipped by 0 bases and J by 4 bases, with 7 bases between them. CDR1 and CDR2 (germline): SGDLS, YYNGEE. The CDR3 here is CASSVATVTGELFF. As DNA, the CDR3 is TGTGCCAGCAGCGTAGCCACAGTCACCGGGGAGCTGTTTTTT.

J is TRBJ1-2 and V is TRBV7-3; D gene unclear. Trimming shortened V by 0 bases and J by 8 bases, and 13 bases separated the two germline ends. From germline, CDR1 is SGHTA and CDR2 FQGTGA. The CDR3 is 14 amino acids. The CDR3 loop is CASSLTGPTDGYTF. CDR3 in DNA: TGTGCCAGCAGCTTAACTGGCCCAACAGACGGCTACACCTTC.

This clone appeared once. The rearrangement links TRBV5-1 to TRBJ2-2; 9 bases match TRBD2. The junction had 8 bases not matched to a gene; V was cut back by 4 bases and J by 7 bases. This CDR3 has 15 residues. Germline-derived CDR1 and CDR2 are SGHRS and YFSETQ. CDR3: CASSIGTSYGGELFF. CDR3 in DNA: TGCGCCAGCAGCATTGGGACTAGCTACGGCGGGGAGCTGTTTTTT.

V is TRBV7-8 and J is TRBJ1-1; 7 bases are a match to TRBD1. Trimming at V came to 3 bases and at J to 8 bases, leaving 6 bases not matched to a gene. The CDR3 extends over 13 amino acids. Germline CDR1 reads SGHVS; CDR2 reads FQNEAQ. CDR3: CASSFRQGGEAFF. Here the CDR3 DNA reads TGTGCCAGCAGCTTCCGACAGGGTGGCGAAGCTTTCTTT.

The rearrangement joins TRBV2 to TRBJ2-2, with D tentatively TRBD1 or TRBD2 (5 bases each). Germline CDR1 SNHLY, CDR2 FYNNEI. The CDR3 length is 17 residues. V dropped 8 bases and J dropped 2 bases, with 21 bases sitting between them. CDR3 loop: CASHAHFRDANTGELFF. The CDR3 DNA is TGTGCCAGCCACGCGCATTTCCGGGACGCAAACACCGGGGAGCTGTTTTTT.

The rearrangement joins TRBV7-2 to TRBJ2-7, with 9 bases aligning to TRBD2. This CDR3 has 15 residues. J was trimmed by 2 bases and V by 4 bases; bases with no gene match: 6. The germline V gene encodes CDR1 SGHTA and CDR2 FQGNSA. Here the CDR3 DNA reads TGTGCCAGCAGCTCCGCAGCGGGAGGTCCCTACGAGCAGTACTTC. As protein: CASSSAAGGPYEQYF.

By sample fraction, this clone is large (0.1 to 1%). The chain combines TRBV9 with TRBJ2-7, with 9 bases lining up with TRBD1. This CDR3 is 14 amino acids long. Germline V lookup: CDR1 SGDLS, CDR2 YYNGEE. The V gene end was trimmed by 4 bases and the J gene end by 5 bases; junction bases not matched to a gene: 7. In DNA, the CDR3 is TGTGCCAGCAGCCAGGGGACAGGGTTCGACGAGCAGTACTTC. It specifies CASSQGTGFDEQYF.

J is TRBJ2-1 and V is TRBV18; D may be TRBD1 (6 bases). V was cut by 5 bases and J by 10 bases, with 12 bases left in between. Germline CDR1 is KGHSH and CDR2 is LQKENI. The CDR3 runs 12 residues. CDR3 nucleotides: TGTGCCAGCTCAATCACAGGGATAGAGCAGTTCTTC. Translating gives CASSITGIEQFF.

This rearrangement joins TRBV9 to TRBJ1-5, with D perhaps TRBD1 (5 bases). V was trimmed by 0 bases and J by 3 bases, leaving 7 bases between them. Germline CDR1 SGDLS, CDR2 YYNGEE. This CDR3 has 14 amino acids. The CDR3 reads CASSVGGPNQPQHF. The DNA for the CDR3 is TGTGCCAGCAGCGTAGGGGGACCCAATCAGCCCCAGCATTTT. Together with reference TRBV9 and TRBJ1-5, the CDR3 gives the full variable domain: DSGVTQTPKHLITATGQRVTLRCSPRSGDLSVYWYQQSLDQGLQFLIQYYNGEERAKGNILERFSAQQFPDLHSELNLSSLELGDSALYFCASSVGGPNQPQHFGDGTRLSIL.

This chain uses TRBV5-1 with TRBJ1-3; 7 bases map to TRBD1. Per germline, CDR1 SGHRS and CDR2 YFSETQ. This CDR3 has 15 residues. After removal of 0 bases from V and 3 bases from J, the junction contained 3 bases not matched to a gene. CDR3 DNA sequence: TGCGCCAGCAGCTTGGAAGGGGGCTATGGAAACACCATATATTTT. This encodes CASSLEGGYGNTIYF. The whole variable domain, remainder taken from reference TRBV5-1 and TRBJ1-3, is KAGVTQTPRYLIKTRGQQVTLSCSPISGHRSVSWYQQTPGQGLQFLFEYFSETQRNKGNFPGRFSGRQFSNSRSEMNVSTLELGDSALYLCASSLEGGYGNTIYFGEGSWLTVV.

V and J are TRBV11-3 and TRBJ2-1, with D perhaps matching TRBD2 (6 bases). V was trimmed by 2 bases and J by 4 bases, leaving 12 bases between them. There are 15 residues in the CDR3. CDR1 and CDR2 (germline): SGHNT, YENEEA. The CDR3, as DNA: TGTGCCAGCAGCTTAATGCGGGGCGCATACAATGAGCAGTTCTTC. Its protein is CASSLMRGAYNEQFF. The complete variable domain, with remaining parts taken from reference TRBV11-3 and TRBJ2-1, reads EAGVVQSPRYKIIEKKQPVAFWCNPISGHNTLYWYLQNLGQGPELLIRYENEEAVDDSQLPKDRFSAERLKGVDSTLKIQPAELGDSAVYLCASSLMRGAYNEQFFGPGTRLTVL.

In DNA form, the CDR3 reads TGCAGCGTTGGACAGTCTAATGAAAAACTGTTTTTT. It encodes CSVGQSNEKLFF. V usage is TRBV29-1 and J usage is TRBJ1-4; a weak D match, TRBD1 (5 bases). The CDR3 sequence is 12 residues long. The V and J ends lost 4 bases and 3 bases respectively, with 6 bases between them. The germline V gene encodes CDR1 SQVTM and CDR2 ANQGSEA.

The chain joins TRBV4-2 to TRBJ2-1; D perhaps matches TRBD2 (6 bases). There are 15 residues in the CDR3. Germline assignment: CDR1 LGHNA and CDR2 YNFKEQ. V shed 1 base and J shed 5 bases, with 12 bases lying between them. For the CDR3, the DNA is TGTGCCAGCAGCCAAGGGGGGGAGTCCGACAATGAGCAGTTCTTC. Its protein is CASSQGGESDNEQFF.

V usage is TRBV11-2 and J usage is TRBJ2-7; tentative D call: TRBD1 (5 bases). CDR3 size: 14 residues. The germline V gene has CDR1 SGHAT and CDR2 FQNNGV. The V end was cut by 0 bases, the J end by 2 bases, with 8 bases between. CDR3 bases: TGTGCCAGCAGCTTAGATGTGGGGCCCTACGAGCAGTACTTC. This sequence encodes CASSLDVGPYEQYF.

The chain carries TRBV29-1 and TRBJ1-2; D is uncertain. V gave up 4 bases and J gave up 5 bases, with 8 bases separating them. The CDR3 extends over 11 amino acids. The V gene's germline CDR1 is SQVTM and CDR2 ANQGSEA. This CDR3 is CSVVGDYGYTF. The DNA of the CDR3 is TGCAGCGTTGTTGGAGATTATGGCTACACCTTC. The variable domain in full, completed from reference TRBV29-1 and TRBJ1-2, reads SAVISQKPSRDICQRGTSLTIQCQVDSQVTMMFWYRQQPGQSLTLIATANQGSEATYESGFVIDKFPISRPNLTFSTLTVSNMSPEDSSIYLCSVVGDYGYTFGSGTRLTVV.

In its sample, this clone was seen once. The rearrangement uses TRBV28 and TRBJ2-1; tentatively, D is TRBD1 (6 bases). CDR3 length: 17 residues. Per the germline V gene, CDR1 is MDHEN and CDR2 is SYDVKM. Trimming left V 5 bases short and J 7 bases short, with 24 bases between. In DNA form, the CDR3 reads TGTGCCAGCAGTCCACAAGGCGGCAGGGGAGTTTATAATGAGCAGTTCTTC. Residues: CASSPQGGRGVYNEQFF.

This chain links TRBV6-1 with TRBJ1-2, with 7 bases identical to TRBD1. This CDR3 region has 14 residues. Unmatched junction bases numbered 16, after V lost 6 bases and J lost 12 bases. CDR1 and CDR2 from the germline V gene are MNHNS and SASEGT. The CDR3: CASSRRGGRSSHTF. In nucleotides, the CDR3 is TGTGCCAGCAGCAGAAGAGGGGGCCGGTCTTCTCACACCTTC.